This T cell receptor beta chain comes out of a study of beta chain features in type 1 diabetes. As every portion of the isolated RNA was reverse transcribed, the sequencing read expressed TCRB transcripts. This table comes from immunoSEQ multiplex PCR, and its TCRdb copy is limited to in-frame clones, with some not included. The sample includes roughly 730,000 clones, over 10% of them seen just once. Study-wide results and caveats: All four CD4+ subsets of Type 1 diabetes patients contained TCRB CDR3s that were moderately but significantly shorter. Compared to healthy donors, patients appeared to have naive, central memory and Treg TCRB repertoires that were more alike.

Comments on this clone: Its antigen is currently unknown.

The receptor's source is a man between 18 and 29 years old with type 1 diabetes. The specimen was naive CD4+ T cells from blood.

This CDR3 reads CASSPPGTGVSPLHF. The CDR3 coding sequence is TGTGCCAGCTCCCCGCCCGGGACAGGAGTTTCACCCCTCCACTTT. The rearrangement links TRBV18 to TRBJ1-6; TRBD1 aligns across 8 bases. Germline loops: CDR1 KGHSH, CDR2 LQKENI. The CDR3 covers 15 residues. The ends lost 6 bases at V and 9 bases at J; junction bases unmatched: 10.